Listed below are T cell receptor beta chains from one sample, sequenced in a study of cytomegalovirus exposure and HLA in healthy donors. TCRdb keeps only in-frame clones here, not all; method: immunoSEQ multiplex PCR. Among about 200,000 clones listed, 75% to 80% were seen once. The material sequenced was PBMCs. The receptors originated from a woman in her twenties or thirties in good health and CMV-seropositive. The CDR3 runs from the conserved cysteine through the conserved F or W. A D gene is named only where the DNA matches it firmly. A clone size is listed for some rows: how often the clone was seen (once, few, many), or a class if it is expanded.

clone size	V gene	J gene	D gene	CDR3 protein	CDR3 DNA
few	TRBV6-5	TRBJ1-2	NA	CASSRATGFYGYTF	TGTGCCAGCAGCCGTGCGACAGGTTTCTATGGCTACACCTTC
NA	TRBV19	TRBJ1-1	NA	CASSIGRGGPEAFF	TGTGCCAGTAGTATTGGCAGGGGTGGGCCTGAAGCCTTCTTT
NA	TRBV4-2	TRBJ2-3	TRBD2	CASSPGGGPSTDTQYF	TGTGCCAGCAGCCCCGGCGGGGGGCCGAGCACAGATACGCAGTATTTT
NA	TRBV19	TRBJ1-2	TRBD1	CASSITGAGYTF	TGTGCCAGTAGTATCACAGGGGCCGGCTACACCTTC
NA	TRBV19	TRBJ2-5	NA	CASSPSGETQYF	TGTGCCAGTAGTCCCTCGGGAGAGACCCAGTACTTC
NA	TRBV5-6	TRBJ2-3	TRBD1	CASSFLTGQGADTQYF	TGTGCCAGCAGCTTTCTAACGGGACAGGGGGCAGATACGCAGTATTTT
NA	TRBV28	TRBJ1-1	TRBD1	CASSSPGQGGTEAFF	TGTGCCAGCAGTTCTCCAGGACAGGGAGGCACTGAAGCTTTCTTT
NA	TRBV5-6	TRBJ2-7	NA	CASSPPGGLYEQYF	TGTGCCAGCAGCCCCCCAGGGGGGCTCTACGAGCAGTACTTC
few	TRBV11-2	TRBJ2-7	TRBD2	CASSLDGGDYEQYF	TGTGCCAGCAGCTTAGACGGGGGGGACTACGAGCAGTACTTC
NA	TRBV11-1	TRBJ2-7	TRBD2	CASSYTGTSGYYEQYF	TGTGCCAGCAGCTACACCGGGACTAGCGGGTACTACGAGCAGTACTTC
NA	TRBV5-6	TRBJ2-7	TRBD2	CASSLRLAGVIYEQYF	TGTGCCAGCAGCTTGAGACTAGCGGGGGTAATCTACGAGCAGTACTTC
once	TRBV5-1	TRBJ2-1	TRBD2	CASSQAGGIYNEQFF	TGCGCCAGCAGCCAAGCGGGAGGGATCTACAATGAGCAGTTCTTC
NA	TRBV16	TRBJ1-1	NA	CASSQSRGGGTEAFF	TGTGCCAGCAGCCAATCGAGGGGCGGAGGGACTGAAGCTTTCTTT
few	TRBV19	TRBJ1-5	TRBD1	CASSTGTGGQPQHF	TGTGCCAGTAGTACCGGGACAGGGGGTCAGCCCCAGCATTTT
NA	TRBV19	TRBJ2-5	NA	CASSIRRLGGETQYF	TGTGCCAGTAGTATAAGGAGACTAGGTGGAGAGACCCAGTACTTC
NA	TRBV7-2	TRBJ2-7	NA	CASRYGGTLSYEQYF	TGTGCCAGCAGGTATGGAGGGACCCTCTCCTACGAGCAGTACTTC
NA	TRBV18	TRBJ1-5	TRBD1	CASSSSGTEGNQPQHF	TGTGCCAGCTCATCCTCCGGGACAGAAGGCAATCAGCCCCAGCATTTT
NA	TRBV4-1	TRBJ1-4	NA	CASSQQTNEKLFF	TGCGCCAGCAGCCAACAAACTAATGAAAAACTGTTTTTT
few	TRBV9	TRBJ1-6	NA	CASSSQGSTLHF	TGTGCCAGCAGCTCCCAGGGTTCGACCCTCCACTTT
NA	TRBV9	TRBJ2-5	NA	CASSVTSHRQETQYF	TGTGCCAGCAGCGTAACTAGCCATAGACAAGAGACCCAGTACTTC
NA	TRBV28	TRBJ2-3	NA	CASSSGAVDTQYF	TGTGCCAGCAGTTCTGGGGCGGTAGATACGCAGTATTTT
NA	TRBV5-1	TRBJ2-3	NA	CASSFATSDTQYF	TGCGCCAGCAGCTTTGCGACTTCAGATACGCAGTATTTT
NA	TRBV27	TRBJ2-1	TRBD1	CASSPGDRRYNEQFF	TGTGCCAGCAGTCCAGGGGACAGGAGATACAATGAGCAGTTCTTC
few	TRBV6-5	TRBJ1-5	NA	CASSKTGNQPQHF	TGTGCCAGCAGTAAAACAGGGAATCAGCCCCAGCATTTT
few	TRBV9	TRBJ2-6	TRBD2	CASSVRPLLAGAGSGANVLTF	TGTGCCAGCAGCGTACGCCCTCTCCTAGCGGGGGCTGGCTCTGGGGCCAACGTCCTGACTTTC
NA	TRBV19	TRBJ2-7	NA	CASSISGAGGYEQYF	TGTGCCAGTAGTATCTCCGGGGCCGGGGGCTACGAGCAGTACTTC
NA	TRBV7-9	TRBJ2-1	TRBD2	CASRRGLAGGPVDEQFF	TGTGCCAGCAGACGAGGACTAGCGGGAGGGCCCGTCGATGAGCAGTTCTTC